These 21 T cell receptor beta chains were all obtained from the same sample, sequenced in a study of T cells in tuberculosis (dated by TCRdb to between 2018 and 2020). Libraries were constructed by the immunoSEQ multiplex PCR assay. As stored in TCRdb, this immuneACCESS dataset retains in-frame rearrangements with V and J assigned. A fraction of the clones does not appear; measured against another copy, unresolved V genes explain less than half of the discrepancy, and the remainder lacks a known reason. The sample data list around 25,000 clones, and approximately 90% of these were observed just once. The ten largest clones add up to about 17% of the sample. The sample comprised PBMCs. All receptors derive from a donor aged 10-29 years with latent tuberculosis or without tuberculosis infection. Some clones in this sample may be carry-over from other donors' samples.

V is TRBV4-3 and J is TRBJ2-7; unclear D gene. Germline V gene sequence: CDR1 LGHNA, CDR2 YSLEER. CDR3 size: 14 residues. Trimming took 4 bases from V and 3 from J, leaving 13 bases between them. The CDR3 DNA reads TGCGCCAGCAGCCCTAGTAGAATAGGCTACGAGCAGTACTTC. Translation gives CASSPSRIGYEQYF.

The chain is built from TRBV27 and TRBJ1-2; tentative D call: TRBD1 (5 bases). The CDR3 sequence is 12 residues long. CDR1 MNHEY and CDR2 SMNVEV come from the germline V gene (reference sequence). The CDR3 bases are TGTGCGGTTCGGGGGGGAAACTATGGCTACACCTTC. Translated, it gives CAVRGGNYGYTF.

The V and J genes are TRBV2 and TRBJ2-1, with 12 bases aligning to TRBD1. Germline loops: CDR1 SNHLY, CDR2 FYNNEI. J gave up 8 bases and V 4 bases, and 12 bases lay outside the gene matches. The CDR3 covers 17 residues. The CDR3 is CASSGSPSGTGGHEQFF. In nucleotides, the CDR3 is TGTGCCAGCAGTGGCTCACCCTCCGGGACAGGGGGCCATGAGCAGTTCTTC.

The rearrangement uses TRBV11-3 and TRBJ2-1; 8 nucleotides match TRBD2. Per the germline V gene, CDR1 is SGHNT and CDR2 is YENEEA. CDR3 length: 15 amino acids. V lost 5 bases, J lost 7 bases, and 10 bases stayed unmatched. The CDR3 protein is CASSPSREGRNEQFF. As DNA, the CDR3 is TGTGCCAGCAGCCCCTCTCGGGAGGGCCGGAATGAGCAGTTCTTC.

This chain connects TRBV6-6 to TRBJ1-5, with 9 bases fitting TRBD1. V lost 10 bases and J lost 5; bases outside the gene matches: 6. Per the germline V gene, CDR1 is MNHNY and CDR2 is SVGAGI (reference sequence). CDR3 length equals 13 residues. This CDR3 reads CAIGTGFDQPQHF. Written as DNA, the CDR3 is TGTGCCATCGGGACAGGGTTTGATCAGCCCCAGCATTTT.

In DNA, the CDR3 is TGTGCCAGCAGTTTTCGTCCAGGGGGCCCCGTGGACACTGAAGCTTTCTTT. It translates to CASSFRPGGPVDTEAFF. The chain employs TRBV28 and TRBJ1-1; 8 positions match TRBD1. V was pared by 3 bases and J by 3 bases, with 12 bases of the junction left unmatched. This CDR3 has 17 residues. Germline V gene lookup returns CDR1 MDHEN and CDR2 SYDVKM.

The gene calls are TRBV5-4 and TRBJ2-4, with 7 bases matching TRBD2. This CDR3 has 15 amino acids. J gave up 3 bases and V 7 bases, and 10 bases lay outside the gene matches. Germline V gene sequence: CDR1 SGHNT, CDR2 YYREEE (reference sequence). The CDR3, as DNA: TGTGCCAGCCGAAACCTGGGAGGGTACAAAAACATTCAGTACTTC. It encodes CASRNLGGYKNIQYF.

This clone is medium-sized within its sample. The chain links TRBV27 to TRBJ2-7, with TRBD1 identical over 9 bases. CDR3 length: 14 residues. V was pared by 7 bases and J by 3 bases, with 7 bases of the junction left unmatched. CDR1 MNHEY and CDR2 SMNVEV come from the germline V gene (reference sequence). CDR3 coding DNA: TGTGCCAGCAACCCACGGGACAGGGTCTACGAGCAGTACTTC. It codes for CASNPRDRVYEQYF.

The CDR3 loop reads CASSVVSGQGPEAFF. CDR3 nucleotides: TGTGCCAGCAGCGTAGTATCGGGACAGGGTCCTGAAGCTTTCTTT. This chain connects TRBV9 to TRBJ1-1; 9 bases are a match to TRBD1. Trimming cost V 0 bases and J 6 bases; bases outside gene matches: 6. The CDR3 covers 15 residues. Germline CDR1 is SGDLS and CDR2 is YYNGEE.

The chain carries TRBV7-8 and TRBJ1-1, with TRBD1 as a possible D gene (5 bases). The CDR3 is 13 residues long. Germline V lookup: CDR1 SGHVS, CDR2 FQNEAQ. Trimming took off 8 bases at V and 6 bases at J, with 16 bases between the two ends. As DNA, the CDR3 is TGTGCCAGCTGCCGTTGGGGGGGGGCTGAAGCTTTCTTT. It encodes CASCRWGGAEAFF.

The chain links TRBV6-6 to TRBJ1-5, with 8 bases aligning to TRBD1. The CDR3 contains 14 residues. Germline values: CDR1 MNHNY, CDR2 SVGAGI (reference sequence). V was pared by 6 bases and J by 5 bases, with 6 bases of the junction left unmatched. CDR3 sequence (DNA): TGTGCCAGCAGCAGGCGGACAGGGCATCAGCCCCAGCATTTT. Translating gives CASSRRTGHQPQHF.

This chain joins TRBV7-9 and TRBJ1-4; no definite D call. V lost 2 bases and J lost 7, with 14 bases in between. Germline V gene data show CDR1 as SEHNR and CDR2 as FQNEAQ (reference sequence). This CDR3 region has 15 residues. The CDR3 loop reads CASSLLEGVSEKLFF. For the CDR3, the DNA is TGTGCCAGCAGCTTATTAGAGGGAGTCAGTGAAAAACTGTTTTTT.

The chain uses TRBV6-5 and TRBJ1-1; TRBD1 matches 9 bases. CDR1 MNHEY and CDR2 SVGAGI come from the germline V gene. CDR3 length: 16 residues. With 0 bases clipped from V and 5 bases from J, the junction kept 7 bases outside the gene matches. The CDR3 sequence: CASSYSAGTGWTEAFF. The CDR3 DNA reads TGTGCCAGCAGTTACTCTGCAGGGACAGGGTGGACTGAAGCTTTCTTT.

The chain combines TRBV27 with TRBJ2-3; D unclear. Trimming cost V 6 bases and J 7 bases, with 14 bases left between them. CDR3 length: 13 residues. Looked up from germline, CDR1 is MNHEY and CDR2 is SMNVEV (reference sequence). CDR3: CASSTRSRYTQYF. For the CDR3, the DNA is TGTGCCAGCAGCACTCGAAGCCGGTATACGCAGTATTTT.

The genes are TRBV28 and TRBJ1-5; TRBD1 agrees at 12 bases. Germline CDR1 MDHEN, CDR2 SYDVKM. This CDR3 is 17 amino acids long. Trimming at V came to 7 bases and at J to 6 bases, leaving 13 bases not matched to a gene. DNA of the CDR3: TGTGCCAGCACCCCAGCCGAGGGGACAGGGGGCGGTCAGCCCCAGCATTTT. The encoded protein is CASTPAEGTGGGQPQHF.

The CDR3: CASSPSGGGHSPLHF. CDR3 in DNA: TGCGCCAGCAGCCCGTCGGGGGGAGGTCATTCACCCCTCCACTTT. J is TRBJ1-6 and V is TRBV5-1, with a possible D match to TRBD1 (5 bases). Trimming took off 4 bases at V and 8 bases at J, with 16 bases between the two ends. This CDR3 contains 15 residues. Germline V lookup: CDR1 SGHRS, CDR2 YFSETQ.

The chain links TRBV14 to TRBJ2-7; D is undetermined. V lost 0 bases and J 6 bases, leaving 6 bases between the germline ends. Germline CDR1 SGHDN, CDR2 FVKESK. CDR3 size: 12 residues. CDR3 nucleotides: TGTGCCAGCAGCCAAGAGGTCGGCGAGCAGTACTTC. This encodes CASSQEVGEQYF.

The V call is TRBV7-2, the J call TRBJ1-2; D possibly corresponds to TRBD1 (6 bases). This CDR3 is built from 13 residues. The germline CDR1 and CDR2 sequences are SGHTA and FQGNSA. V was pared by 4 bases and J by 2 bases, with 8 bases between. CDR3 DNA sequence: TGTGCCAGCAGCTACGGACAGAACTATGGCTACACCTTC. It specifies CASSYGQNYGYTF.

This clone was recorded once. The rearrangement links TRBV5-1 to TRBJ1-1; D is undetermined. The germline gives CDR1 SGHRS, CDR2 YFSETQ. There are 15 residues in the CDR3. V was clipped by 3 bases and J by 1 base, with 13 bases between them. Here the CDR3 reads CASSYLDIQNTEAFF. The CDR3 DNA reads TGCGCCAGCAGCTACTTAGACATACAGAACACTGAAGCTTTCTTT.

This clone was picked up one time. V usage is TRBV28 and J usage is TRBJ1-2, with 9 positions matching TRBD1. Losses at the gene ends were 5 bases for V and 8 bases for J; bases not matched to a gene: 15. Germline-derived CDR1 and CDR2 are MDHEN and SYDVKM. The CDR3 has 16 residues. CDR3 region: CASSPPFGDRAGGYTF. The CDR3 bases are TGTGCCAGCAGTCCACCTTTCGGGGACAGGGCCGGGGGCTACACCTTC.

This chain joins TRBV5-6 and TRBJ2-7; D call uncertain. Looked up from germline, CDR1 is SGHDT and CDR2 is YYEEEE. The CDR3 is 14 residues long. Trimming stripped 0 bases from V and 2 bases from J, with 9 bases between. The CDR3 here is CASSLARIPYEQYF. The CDR3, as DNA: TGTGCCAGCAGCTTGGCGAGAATCCCCTACGAGCAGTACTTC. Combining the CDR3 with reference TRBV5-6 and TRBJ2-7 gives the whole variable domain DAGVTQSPTHLIKTRGQQVTLRCSPKSGHDTVSWYQQALGQGPQFIFQYYEEEERQRGNFPDRFSGHQFPNYSSELNVNALLLGDSALYLCASSLARIPYEQYFGPGTRLTVT.